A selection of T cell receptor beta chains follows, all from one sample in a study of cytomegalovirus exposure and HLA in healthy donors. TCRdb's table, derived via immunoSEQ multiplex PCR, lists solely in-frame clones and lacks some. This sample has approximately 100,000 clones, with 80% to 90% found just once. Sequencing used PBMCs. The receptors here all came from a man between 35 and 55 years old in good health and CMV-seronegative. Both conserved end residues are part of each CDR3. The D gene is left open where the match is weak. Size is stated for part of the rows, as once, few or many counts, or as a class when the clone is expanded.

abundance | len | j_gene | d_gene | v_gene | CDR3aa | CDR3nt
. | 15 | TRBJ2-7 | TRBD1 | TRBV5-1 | CASSLEPGQSYEQYF | TGCGCCAGCAGCTTGGAACCGGGACAGAGCTACGAGCAGTACTTC
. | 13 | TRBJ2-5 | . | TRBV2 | CARGVPGQETQYF | TGTGCCCGAGGTGTGCCAGGGCAAGAGACCCAGTACTTC
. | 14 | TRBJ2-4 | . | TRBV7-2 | CASTLAGDQNIQYF | TGTGCCAGCACCCTGGCTGGAGACCAAAACATTCAGTACTTC
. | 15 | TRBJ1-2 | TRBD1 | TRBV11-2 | CASSFQTGGNYGYTF | TGTGCCAGCAGCTTCCAGACAGGGGGGAACTATGGCTACACCTTC
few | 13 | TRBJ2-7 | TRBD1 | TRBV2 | CASSRDRDYEQYF | TGTGCCAGCAGCCGGGACAGAGACTACGAGCAGTACTTC
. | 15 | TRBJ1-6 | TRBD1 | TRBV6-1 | CASSDVGQGAGALHF | TGTGCCAGCAGTGACGTGGGACAGGGAGCCGGGGCCCTCCACTTT
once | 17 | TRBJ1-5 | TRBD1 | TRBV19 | CASSVPTGGSYNQPQHF | TGTGCCAGTAGTGTTCCGACAGGGGGGAGTTACAATCAGCCCCAGCATTTT
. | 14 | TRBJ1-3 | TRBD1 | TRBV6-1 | CASSGGTGRNTIYF | TGTGCCAGCTCGGGGGGGACAGGGAGAAACACCATATATTTT
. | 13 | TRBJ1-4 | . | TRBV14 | CASAKVTNEKLFF | TGTGCCAGCGCTAAGGTGACAAACGAAAAACTGTTTTTT
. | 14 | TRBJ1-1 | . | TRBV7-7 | CASSPSGNPGEAFF | TGTGCCAGCAGCCCATCCGGGAATCCCGGTGAAGCTTTCTTT
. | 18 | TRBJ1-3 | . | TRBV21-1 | CASSRELQGARSGNTIYF | TGTGCCAGCAGCAGAGAATTACAGGGGGCTAGATCTGGAAACACCATATATTTT
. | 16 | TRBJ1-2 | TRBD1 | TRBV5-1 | CASSLGEGRGSYGYTF | TGCGCCAGCAGCTTGGGAGAGGGCAGGGGGTCCTATGGCTACACCTTC
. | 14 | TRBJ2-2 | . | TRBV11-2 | CASMEIPGTGELFF | TGTGCCAGCATGGAGATTCCTGGCACCGGGGAGCTGTTTTTT
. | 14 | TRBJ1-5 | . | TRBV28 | CASSLSTGNQPQHF | TGTGCCAGCAGTTTATCTACCGGCAATCAGCCCCAGCATTTT
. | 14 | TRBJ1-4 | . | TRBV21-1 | CASSYRDISEKLFF | TGTGCCAGCAGCTACCGGGACATTAGCGAAAAACTGTTTTTT
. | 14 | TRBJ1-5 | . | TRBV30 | CAWSPGQSNQPQHF | TGTGCCTGGAGCCCCGGACAGTCCAATCAGCCCCAGCATTTT
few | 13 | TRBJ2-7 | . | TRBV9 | CASSVVLGGEQYF | TGTGCCAGCAGCGTAGTCCTGGGCGGGGAGCAGTACTTC
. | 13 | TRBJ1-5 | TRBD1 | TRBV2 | CASTQGVGQPQHF | TGTGCCAGCACACAGGGGGTAGGTCAGCCCCAGCATTTT
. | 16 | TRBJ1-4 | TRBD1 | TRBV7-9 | CASSLGQGATNEKLFF | TGTGCCAGCAGCTTAGGACAGGGCGCAACTAATGAAAAACTGTTTTTT
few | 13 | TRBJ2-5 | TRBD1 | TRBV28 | CASSGQGWETQYF | TGTGCCAGCAGTGGACAGGGGTGGGAGACCCAGTACTTC
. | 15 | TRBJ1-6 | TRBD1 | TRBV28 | CASSTTGQGYSPLHF | TGTGCCAGCAGTACTACGGGACAGGGATATTCACCCCTCCACTTT
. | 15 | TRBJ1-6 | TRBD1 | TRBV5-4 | CASSLTSGQASPLHF | TGTGCCAGCAGCTTGACGTCGGGACAGGCCTCACCCCTCCACTTT
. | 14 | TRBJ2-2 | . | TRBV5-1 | CASSLDRSTGELFF | TGCGCCAGCAGCTTGGACAGAAGCACCGGGGAGCTGTTTTTT